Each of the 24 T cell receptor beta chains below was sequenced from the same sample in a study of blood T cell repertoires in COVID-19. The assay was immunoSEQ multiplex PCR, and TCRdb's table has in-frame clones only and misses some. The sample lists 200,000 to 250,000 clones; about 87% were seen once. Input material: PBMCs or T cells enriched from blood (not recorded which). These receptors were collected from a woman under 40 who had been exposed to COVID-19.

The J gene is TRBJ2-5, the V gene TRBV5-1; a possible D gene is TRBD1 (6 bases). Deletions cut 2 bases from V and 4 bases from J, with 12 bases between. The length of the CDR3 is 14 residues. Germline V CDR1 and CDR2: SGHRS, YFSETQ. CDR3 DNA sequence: TGCGCCAGCAGCTTTCAGGGGTCAGGAGAGACCCAGTACTTC. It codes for CASSFQGSGETQYF.

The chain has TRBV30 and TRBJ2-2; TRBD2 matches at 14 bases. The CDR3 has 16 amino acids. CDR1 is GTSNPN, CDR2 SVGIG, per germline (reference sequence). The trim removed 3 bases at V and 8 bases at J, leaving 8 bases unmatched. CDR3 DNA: TGTGCCTGGAGGCTGGGACTAGCGGGAGTAGCTGGGGAGCTGTTTTTT. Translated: CAWRLGLAGVAGELFF. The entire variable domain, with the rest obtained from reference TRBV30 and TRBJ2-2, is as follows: SQTIHQWPATLVQPVGSPLSLECTVEGTSNPNLYWYRQAAGRGLQLLFYSVGIGQISSEVPQNLSASRPQDRQFILSSKKLLLSDSGFYLCAWRLGLAGVAGELFFGEGSRLTVL.

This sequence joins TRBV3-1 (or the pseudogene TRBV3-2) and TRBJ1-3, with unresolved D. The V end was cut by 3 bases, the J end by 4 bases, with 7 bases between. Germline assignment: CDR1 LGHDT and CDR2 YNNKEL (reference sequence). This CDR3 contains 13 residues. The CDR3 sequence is CASSQGLGNTIYF. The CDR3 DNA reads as TGTGCCAGCAGCCAGGGCTTGGGAAACACCATATATTTT.

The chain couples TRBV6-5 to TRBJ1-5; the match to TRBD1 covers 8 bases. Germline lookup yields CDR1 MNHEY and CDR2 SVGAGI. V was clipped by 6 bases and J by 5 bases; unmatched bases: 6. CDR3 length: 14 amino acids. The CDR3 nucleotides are TGTGCCAGCAGGCCACAGGGGGTACATCAGCCCCAGCATTTT. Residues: CASRPQGVHQPQHF.

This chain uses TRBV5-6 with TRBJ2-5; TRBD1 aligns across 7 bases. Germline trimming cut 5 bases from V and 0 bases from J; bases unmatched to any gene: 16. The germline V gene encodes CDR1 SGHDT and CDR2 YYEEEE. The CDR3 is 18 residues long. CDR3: CASRPGEGGYSYQETQYF. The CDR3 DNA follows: TGTGCCAGCAGACCAGGGGAAGGGGGCTATTCGTACCAAGAGACCCAGTACTTC.

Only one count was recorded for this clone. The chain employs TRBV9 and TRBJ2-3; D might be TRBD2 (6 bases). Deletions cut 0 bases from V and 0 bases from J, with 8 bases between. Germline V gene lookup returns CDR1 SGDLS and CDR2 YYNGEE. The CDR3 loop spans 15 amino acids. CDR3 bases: TGTGCCAGCAGCGTAGAGACTAGAAGCACAGATACGCAGTATTTT. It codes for CASSVETRSTDTQYF.

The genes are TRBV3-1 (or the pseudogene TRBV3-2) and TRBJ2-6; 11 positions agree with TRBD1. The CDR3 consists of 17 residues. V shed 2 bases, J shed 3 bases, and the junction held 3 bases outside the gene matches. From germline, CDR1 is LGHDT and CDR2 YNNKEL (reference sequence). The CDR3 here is CASSQTGQGVGANVLTF. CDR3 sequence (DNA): TGTGCCAGCAGCCAAACGGGACAGGGGGTTGGGGCCAACGTCCTGACTTTC.

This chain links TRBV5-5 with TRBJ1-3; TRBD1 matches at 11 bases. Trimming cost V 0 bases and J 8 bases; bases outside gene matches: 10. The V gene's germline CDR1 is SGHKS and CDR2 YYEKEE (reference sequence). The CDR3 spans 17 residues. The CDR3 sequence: CASSLEWTGGGEDTIYF. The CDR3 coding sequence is TGTGCCAGCAGCTTGGAGTGGACAGGGGGCGGGGAAGACACCATATATTTT.

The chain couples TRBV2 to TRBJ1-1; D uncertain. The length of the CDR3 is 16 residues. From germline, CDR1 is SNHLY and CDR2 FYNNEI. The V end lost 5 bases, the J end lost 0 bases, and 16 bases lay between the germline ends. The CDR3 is CASSTDPEGMNTEAFF. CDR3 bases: TGTGCCAGCAGTACTGATCCCGAGGGAATGAACACTGAAGCTTTCTTT.

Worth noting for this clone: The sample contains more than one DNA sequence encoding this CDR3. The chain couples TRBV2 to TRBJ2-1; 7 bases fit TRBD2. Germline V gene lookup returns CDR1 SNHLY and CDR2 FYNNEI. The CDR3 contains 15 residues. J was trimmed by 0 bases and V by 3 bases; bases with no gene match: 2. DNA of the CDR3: TGTGCCAGCAGTGAGGGCGGGAGCTCCTACAATGAGCAGTTCTTC. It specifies CASSEGGSSYNEQFF.

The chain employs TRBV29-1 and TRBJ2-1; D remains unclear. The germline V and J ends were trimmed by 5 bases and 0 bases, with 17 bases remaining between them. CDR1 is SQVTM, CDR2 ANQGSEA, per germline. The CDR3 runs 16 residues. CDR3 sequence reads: CSVLAPARSSYNEQFF. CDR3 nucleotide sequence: TGCAGCGTTCTGGCCCCCGCGAGGAGCTCCTACAATGAGCAGTTCTTC.

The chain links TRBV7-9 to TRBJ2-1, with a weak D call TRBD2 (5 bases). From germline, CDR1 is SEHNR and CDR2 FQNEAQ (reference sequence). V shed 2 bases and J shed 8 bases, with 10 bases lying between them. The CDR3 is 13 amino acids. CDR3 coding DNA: TGTGCCAGCAGCTTAAACGGGGTCCATGAGCAGTTCTTC. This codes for CASSLNGVHEQFF.

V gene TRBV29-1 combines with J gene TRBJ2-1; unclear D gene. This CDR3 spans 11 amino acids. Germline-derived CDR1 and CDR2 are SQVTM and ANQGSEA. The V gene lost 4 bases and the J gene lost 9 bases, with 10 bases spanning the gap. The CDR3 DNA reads TGCAGCGTTGGCGGAGCCGCTGAGCAGTTCTTC. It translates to CSVGGAAEQFF.

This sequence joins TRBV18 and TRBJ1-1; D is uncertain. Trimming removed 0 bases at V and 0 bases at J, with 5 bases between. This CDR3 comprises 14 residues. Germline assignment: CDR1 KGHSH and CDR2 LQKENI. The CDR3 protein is CASSPPAVNTEAFF. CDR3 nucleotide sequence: TGTGCCAGCTCACCACCGGCGGTGAACACTGAAGCTTTCTTT.

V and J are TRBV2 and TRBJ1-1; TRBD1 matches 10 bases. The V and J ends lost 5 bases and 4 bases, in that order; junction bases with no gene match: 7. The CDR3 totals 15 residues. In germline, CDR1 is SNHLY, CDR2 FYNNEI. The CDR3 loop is CASSSDRGKGTEAFF. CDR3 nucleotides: TGTGCCAGCAGTTCGGACAGGGGGAAGGGCACTGAAGCTTTCTTT.

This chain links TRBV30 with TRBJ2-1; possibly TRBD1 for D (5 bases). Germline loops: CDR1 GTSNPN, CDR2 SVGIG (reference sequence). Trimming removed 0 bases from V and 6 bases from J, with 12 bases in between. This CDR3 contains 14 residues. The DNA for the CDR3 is TGTGCCTGGAGTGTATCGAGACAGATCAATGAGCAGTTCTTC. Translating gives CAWSVSRQINEQFF.

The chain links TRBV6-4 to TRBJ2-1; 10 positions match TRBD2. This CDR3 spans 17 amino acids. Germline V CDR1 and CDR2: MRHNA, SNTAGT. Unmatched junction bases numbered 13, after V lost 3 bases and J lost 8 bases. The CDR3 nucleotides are TGTGCCAGCAGTGAAACTAGCGGGATCATCAAGAGCGATGAGCAGTTCTTC. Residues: CASSETSGIIKSDEQFF.

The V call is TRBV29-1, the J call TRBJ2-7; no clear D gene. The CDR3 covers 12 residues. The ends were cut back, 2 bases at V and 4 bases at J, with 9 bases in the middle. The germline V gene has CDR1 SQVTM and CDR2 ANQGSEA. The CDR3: CSVELDPYEQYF. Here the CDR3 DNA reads TGCAGCGTTGAACTAGACCCATACGAGCAGTACTTC.

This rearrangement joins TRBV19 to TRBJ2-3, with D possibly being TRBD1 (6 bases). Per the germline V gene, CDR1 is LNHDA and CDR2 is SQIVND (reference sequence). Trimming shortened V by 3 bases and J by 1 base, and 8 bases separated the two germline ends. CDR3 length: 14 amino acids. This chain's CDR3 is CASSMPGGTDTQYF. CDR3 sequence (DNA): TGTGCCAGTAGTATGCCAGGGGGCACAGATACGCAGTATTTT.

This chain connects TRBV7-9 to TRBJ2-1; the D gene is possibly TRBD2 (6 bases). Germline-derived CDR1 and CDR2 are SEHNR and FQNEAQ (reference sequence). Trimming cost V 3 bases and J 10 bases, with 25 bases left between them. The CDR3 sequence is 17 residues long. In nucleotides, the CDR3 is TGTGCCAGCAGCTTCAGGAGTGGGACTGCCTCGTGGGAGGAGCAGTTCTTC. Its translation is CASSFRSGTASWEEQFF.

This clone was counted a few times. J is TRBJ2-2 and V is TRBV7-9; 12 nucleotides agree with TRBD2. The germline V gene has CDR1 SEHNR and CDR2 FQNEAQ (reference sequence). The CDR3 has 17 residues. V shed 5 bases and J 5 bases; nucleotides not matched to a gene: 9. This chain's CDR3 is CASSTRLAGDRTGELFF. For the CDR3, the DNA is TGTGCCAGCAGCACCAGACTAGCGGGAGATCGTACCGGGGAGCTGTTTTTT.

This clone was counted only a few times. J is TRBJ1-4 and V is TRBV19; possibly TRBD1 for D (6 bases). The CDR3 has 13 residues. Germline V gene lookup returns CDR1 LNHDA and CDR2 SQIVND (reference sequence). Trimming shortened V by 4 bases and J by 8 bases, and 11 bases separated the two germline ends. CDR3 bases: TGTGCCAGTAGTACAGGGGTACGGGAAAAACTGTTTTTT. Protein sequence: CASSTGVREKLFF.

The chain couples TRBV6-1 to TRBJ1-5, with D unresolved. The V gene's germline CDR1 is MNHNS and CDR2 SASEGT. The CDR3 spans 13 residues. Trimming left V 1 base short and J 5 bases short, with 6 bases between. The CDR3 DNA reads TGTGCCAGCAGTGAAGGGAGGGATCAGCCCCAGCATTTT. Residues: CASSEGRDQPQHF.

CDR3 amino acids: CASSIGVDTGPPQHF. CDR3 coding DNA: TGTGCCAGTAGTATAGGTGTGGACACGGGCCCGCCCCAGCATTTT. The gene calls are TRBV19 and TRBJ1-5; D is possibly TRBD1 (5 bases). Germline CDR1 and CDR2: LNHDA and SQIVND (reference sequence). Trimming cost V 1 base and J 9 bases, with 16 bases left between them. The CDR3 has 15 amino acids.